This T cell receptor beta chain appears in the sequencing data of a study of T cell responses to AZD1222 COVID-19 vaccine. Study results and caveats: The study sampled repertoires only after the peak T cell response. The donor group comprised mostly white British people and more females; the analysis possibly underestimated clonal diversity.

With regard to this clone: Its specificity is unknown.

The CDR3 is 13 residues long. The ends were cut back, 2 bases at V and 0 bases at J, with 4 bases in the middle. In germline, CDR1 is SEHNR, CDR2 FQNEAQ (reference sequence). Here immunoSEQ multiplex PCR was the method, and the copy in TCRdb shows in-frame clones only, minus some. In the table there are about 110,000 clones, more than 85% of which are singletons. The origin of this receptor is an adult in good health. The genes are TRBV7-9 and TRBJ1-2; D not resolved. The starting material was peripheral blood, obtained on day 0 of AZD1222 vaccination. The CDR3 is CASSLYANYGYTF. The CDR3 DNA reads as TGTGCCAGCAGCTTATACGCTAACTATGGCTACACCTTC.